The rows below give T cell receptor beta chains drawn from one sample of a study of T-cell memory formation after mild COVID-19. MiXCR was run by TCRdb on the 5' RACE reads, yielding one entry per CDR3 protein. The table shows approximately 340,000 distinct CDR3 sequences, with more than 15% occurring only once. The sample taken for sequencing was PBMCs or a T cell subset sorted from them (not recorded which). The receptors stem from a man aged 18 to 35 who had mild COVID-19 (a few samples of this study predate the infection). Cell type and time point are not known. The CDR3 runs from the conserved cysteine through the conserved F or W. The order of the fields is clone size, J gene, D gene, V gene, CDR3 protein, CDR3 DNA. The D gene is left open where the match is weak. Clone sizes are given selectively: once, few, many, or a class where the clone is expanded.

clone size: .; J gene: TRBJ2-3; D gene: TRBD1; V gene: TRBV28; CDR3 protein: CASSSPDRVGTDTQYF; CDR3 DNA: TGTGCCAGCAGTTCACCCGACAGGGTCGGGACAGATACGCAGTATTTT
clone size: few; J gene: TRBJ1-4; D gene: TRBD1; V gene: TRBV7-8; CDR3 protein: CASSVPGQTNEKLFF; CDR3 DNA: TGTGCCAGCAGCGTACCGGGACAGACTAATGAAAAACTGTTTTTT
clone size: few; J gene: TRBJ1-3; D gene: .; V gene: TRBV2; CDR3 protein: CASKTGPSSGNTIYF; CDR3 DNA: TGTGCCAGCAAGACAGGACCCAGCTCTGGAAACACCATATATTTT
clone size: few; J gene: TRBJ1-5; D gene: .; V gene: TRBV21-1; CDR3 protein: CASKGQHMGGNQPQHF; CDR3 DNA: TGTGCCAGCAAGGGACAGCACATGGGGGGAAATCAGCCCCAGCATTTT
clone size: few; J gene: TRBJ2-1; D gene: .; V gene: TRBV5-1; CDR3 protein: CASSLGTADEQFF; CDR3 DNA: TGCGCCAGCAGCCTAGGGACCGCCGATGAGCAGTTCTTC
clone size: .; J gene: TRBJ1-2; D gene: .; V gene: TRBV12-3/TRBV12-4; CDR3 protein: CASRTGPGESNYGYTF; CDR3 DNA: TGTGCCAGCAGGACGGGACCCGGGGAGAGTAACTATGGCTACACCTTC
clone size: few; J gene: TRBJ2-1; D gene: TRBD2; V gene: TRBV4-3; CDR3 protein: CASSQDLPGTSGSKQFF; CDR3 DNA: TGCGCCAGCAGCCAAGACTTACCCGGGACTAGTGGGAGTAAGCAGTTCTTC
clone size: few; J gene: TRBJ2-5; D gene: .; V gene: TRBV3-1; CDR3 protein: CASSQMRFQVETQYF; CDR3 DNA: TGTGCCAGCAGCCAGATGCGGTTTCAGGTGGAGACCCAGTACTTC
clone size: .; J gene: TRBJ1-6; D gene: .; V gene: TRBV6-2/TRBV6-3; CDR3 protein: CASGRQNSPLHF; CDR3 DNA: TGTGCCAGCGGCAGACAGAATTCACCCCTCCACTTT
clone size: few; J gene: TRBJ2-1; D gene: TRBD1; V gene: TRBV24-1; CDR3 protein: CATSDPGTGMNEQFF; CDR3 DNA: TGTGCCACCAGTGACCCGGGGACAGGGATGAATGAGCAGTTCTTC
clone size: .; J gene: TRBJ1-1; D gene: TRBD1; V gene: TRBV30; CDR3 protein: CAWSDRGYTEAFF; CDR3 DNA: TGTGCCTGGAGCGACAGGGGCTACACTGAAGCTTTCTTT
clone size: many; J gene: TRBJ1-1; D gene: .; V gene: TRBV12-3/TRBV12-4; CDR3 protein: CASSFDRNTEAFF; CDR3 DNA: TGTGCCAGCAGTTTTGACAGGAACACTGAAGCTTTCTTT
clone size: few; J gene: TRBJ2-1; D gene: TRBD1; V gene: TRBV5-3; CDR3 protein: CARSTSRTGTSYNEQFF; CDR3 DNA: TGTGCCAGAAGCACGTCGCGGACAGGGACCTCCTACAATGAGCAGTTCTTC
clone size: .; J gene: TRBJ2-2; D gene: TRBD1; V gene: TRBV7-6; CDR3 protein: CASSSSDRGTGELFF; CDR3 DNA: TGTGCCAGCAGCTCTTCTGACAGGGGCACCGGGGAGCTGTTTTTT
clone size: many; J gene: TRBJ1-2; D gene: .; V gene: TRBV2; CDR3 protein: CASRDPRITNYGYTF; CDR3 DNA: TGTGCCAGCAGGGACCCTAGAATTACAAACTATGGCTACACCTTC
clone size: .; J gene: TRBJ1-4; D gene: TRBD1; V gene: TRBV4-2; CDR3 protein: CASSQVQQGEHEKLFF; CDR3 DNA: TGTGCCAGCAGCCAAGTCCAACAGGGGGAGCATGAAAAACTGTTTTTT
clone size: .; J gene: TRBJ2-1; D gene: .; V gene: TRBV7-2; CDR3 protein: CATSGGGRYNEQFF; CDR3 DNA: TGTGCCACGTCGGGAGGGGGCCGATACAATGAGCAGTTCTTC